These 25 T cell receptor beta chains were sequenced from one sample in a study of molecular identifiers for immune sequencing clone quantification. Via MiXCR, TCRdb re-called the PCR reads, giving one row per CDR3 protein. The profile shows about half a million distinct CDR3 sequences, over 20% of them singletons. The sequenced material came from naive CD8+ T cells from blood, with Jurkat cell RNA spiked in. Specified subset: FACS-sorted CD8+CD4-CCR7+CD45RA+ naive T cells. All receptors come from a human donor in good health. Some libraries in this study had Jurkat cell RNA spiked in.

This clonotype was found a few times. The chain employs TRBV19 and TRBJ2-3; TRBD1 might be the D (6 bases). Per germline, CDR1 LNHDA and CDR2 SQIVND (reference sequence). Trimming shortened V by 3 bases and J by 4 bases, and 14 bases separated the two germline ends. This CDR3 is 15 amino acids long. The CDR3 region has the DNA TGTGCCAGTAGTATTTACGAGGGGGTTCCAGATACGCAGTATTTT. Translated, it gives CASSIYEGVPDTQYF.

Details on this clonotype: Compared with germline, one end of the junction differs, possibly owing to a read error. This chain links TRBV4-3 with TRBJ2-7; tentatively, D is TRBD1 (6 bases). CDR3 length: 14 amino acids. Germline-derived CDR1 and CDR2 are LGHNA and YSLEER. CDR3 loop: CASRARGSSLEQCF. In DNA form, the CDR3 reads TGCGCCAGCAGGGCCAGGGGAAGCAGTCTCGAGCAGTGCTTC.

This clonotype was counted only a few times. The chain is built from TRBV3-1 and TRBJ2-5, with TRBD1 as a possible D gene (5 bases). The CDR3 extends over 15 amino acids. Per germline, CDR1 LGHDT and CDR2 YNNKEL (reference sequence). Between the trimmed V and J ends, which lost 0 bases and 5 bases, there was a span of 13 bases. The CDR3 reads CASSQEPQGWETQYF. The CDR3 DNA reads TGTGCCAGCAGCCAAGAGCCTCAGGGTTGGGAGACCCAGTACTTC.

CDR3 bases: TGTGCCAGCAGCCCCGGTTCAGGGGCCAATGGCTACACCTTC. Its protein is CASSPGSGANGYTF. V and J are TRBV14 and TRBJ1-2; tentatively, D is TRBD1 (6 bases). Germline loops: CDR1 SGHDN, CDR2 FVKESK. The CDR3 runs to 14 residues. Trimming stripped 4 bases from V and 6 bases from J, with 15 bases between.

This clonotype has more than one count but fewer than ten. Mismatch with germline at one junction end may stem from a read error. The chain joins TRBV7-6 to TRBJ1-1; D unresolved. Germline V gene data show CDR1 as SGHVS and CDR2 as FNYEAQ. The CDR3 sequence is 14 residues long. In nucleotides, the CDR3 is TGTGCCAGCAGCTTAGAGTTAGAGAACACTGAAGTTTTCTTT. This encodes CASSLELENTEVFF.

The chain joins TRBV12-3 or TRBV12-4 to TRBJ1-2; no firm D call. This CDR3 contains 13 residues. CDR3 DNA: TGTGCTATCAGGCACCAGACTAACTATGGCTACACCTTC. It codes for CAIRHQTNYGYTF.

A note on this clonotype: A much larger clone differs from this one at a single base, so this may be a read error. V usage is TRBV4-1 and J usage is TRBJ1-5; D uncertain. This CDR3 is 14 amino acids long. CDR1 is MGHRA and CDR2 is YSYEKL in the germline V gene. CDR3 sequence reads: CASSQASSDQPRHF. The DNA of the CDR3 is TGCGCCAGCAGCCAAGCGAGTTCCGATCAGCCCCGGCATTTT.

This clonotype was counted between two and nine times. CDR3 nucleotide sequence: TGTGCCAGCAGTTTGCAAGCGGGCTACGAGCAGTACTTC. It is translated as CASSLQAGYEQYF. This rearrangement joins TRBV27 to TRBJ2-7; tentative D call: TRBD2 (6 bases). This CDR3 has 13 amino acids. Germline-derived CDR1 and CDR2 are MNHEY and SMNVEV (reference sequence). Trimming stripped 3 bases from V and 3 bases from J, with 9 bases between.

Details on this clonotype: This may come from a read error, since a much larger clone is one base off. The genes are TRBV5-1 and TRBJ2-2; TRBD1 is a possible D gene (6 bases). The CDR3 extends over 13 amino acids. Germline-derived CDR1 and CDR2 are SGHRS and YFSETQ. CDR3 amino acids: CAGGDHNTGELLF. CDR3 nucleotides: TGCGCCGGGGGCGACCATAACACCGGGGAGCTGCTTTTT.

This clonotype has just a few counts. This CDR3 is CSVEGDFGTGDDYEQYF. The CDR3 DNA follows: TGCAGCGTTGAAGGGGATTTTGGGACAGGTGACGACTACGAGCAGTACTTC. This chain links TRBV29-1 with TRBJ2-7; 8 positions match TRBD1. The CDR3 sequence is 17 residues long. Germline CDR1 reads SQVTM; CDR2 reads ANQGSEA. Trimming removed 1 base from V and 3 bases from J; junction bases left unmatched: 14.

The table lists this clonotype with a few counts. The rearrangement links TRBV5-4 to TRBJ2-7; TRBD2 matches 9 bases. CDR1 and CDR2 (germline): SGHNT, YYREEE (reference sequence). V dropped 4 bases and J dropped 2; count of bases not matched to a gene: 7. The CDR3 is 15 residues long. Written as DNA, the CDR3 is TGTGCCAGCAGCGTGGGACTAGCTGACACCTACGAGCAGTACTTC. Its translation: CASSVGLADTYEQYF. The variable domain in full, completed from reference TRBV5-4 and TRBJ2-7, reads ETGVTQSPTHLIKTRGQQVTLRCSSQSGHNTVSWYQQALGQGPQFIFQYYREEENGRGNFPPRFSGLQFPNYSSELNVNALELDDSALYLCASSVGLADTYEQYFGPGTRLTVT.

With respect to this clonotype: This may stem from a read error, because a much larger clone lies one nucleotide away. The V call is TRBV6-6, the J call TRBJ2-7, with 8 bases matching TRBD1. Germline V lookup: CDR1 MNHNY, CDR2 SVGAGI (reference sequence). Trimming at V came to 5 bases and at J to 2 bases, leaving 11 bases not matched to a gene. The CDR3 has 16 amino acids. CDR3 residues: CASSTPDRDGPYEQYF. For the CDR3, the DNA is TGTGCCAGCAGTACCCCGGACAGGGACGGGCCCTACGAGCAGTACTTC.

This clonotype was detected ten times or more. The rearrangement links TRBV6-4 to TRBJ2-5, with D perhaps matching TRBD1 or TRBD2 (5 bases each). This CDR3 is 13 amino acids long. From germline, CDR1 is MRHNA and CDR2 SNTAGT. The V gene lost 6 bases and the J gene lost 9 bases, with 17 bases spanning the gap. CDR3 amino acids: CASRAAPGPAQYF. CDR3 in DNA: TGTGCCAGCAGAGCCGCGCCGGGGCCGGCCCAGTACTTC.

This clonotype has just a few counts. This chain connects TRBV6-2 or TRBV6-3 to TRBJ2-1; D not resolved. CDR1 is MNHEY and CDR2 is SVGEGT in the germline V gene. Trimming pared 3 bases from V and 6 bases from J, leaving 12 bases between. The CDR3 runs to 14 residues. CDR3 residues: CASSYGIVSNEQFF. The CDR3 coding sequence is TGTGCCAGCAGTTATGGGATAGTTAGCAATGAGCAGTTCTTC.

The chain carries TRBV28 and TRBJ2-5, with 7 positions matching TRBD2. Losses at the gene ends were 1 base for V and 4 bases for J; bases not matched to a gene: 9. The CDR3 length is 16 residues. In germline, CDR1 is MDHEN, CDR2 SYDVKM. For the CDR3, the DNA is TGTGCCAGCAGTTTATTGGGGGGGGGGTCCAGAGAGACCCAGTACTTC. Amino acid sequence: CASSLLGGGSRETQYF.

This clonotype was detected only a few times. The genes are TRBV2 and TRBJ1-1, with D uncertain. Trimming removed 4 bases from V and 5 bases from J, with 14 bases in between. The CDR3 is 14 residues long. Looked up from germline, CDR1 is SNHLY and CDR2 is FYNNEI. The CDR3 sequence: CASSGELLETEAFF. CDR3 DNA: TGTGCCAGCAGTGGGGAATTATTGGAGACTGAAGCTTTCTTT.

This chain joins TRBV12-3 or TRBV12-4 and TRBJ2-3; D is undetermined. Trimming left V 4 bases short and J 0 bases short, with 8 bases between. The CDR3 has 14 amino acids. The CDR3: CASSWLSSTDTQYF. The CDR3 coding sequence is TGTGCCAGCAGTTGGCTCTCTAGCACAGATACGCAGTATTTT.

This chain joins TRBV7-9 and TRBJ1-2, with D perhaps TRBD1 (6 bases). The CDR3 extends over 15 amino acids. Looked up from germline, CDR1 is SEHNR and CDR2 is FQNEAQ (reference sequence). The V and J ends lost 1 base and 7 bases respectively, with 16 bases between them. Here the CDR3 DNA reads TGTGCCAGCAGCTTAGGGGCAGGGGCCCCGTTTGGCTACACCTTC. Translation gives CASSLGAGAPFGYTF.

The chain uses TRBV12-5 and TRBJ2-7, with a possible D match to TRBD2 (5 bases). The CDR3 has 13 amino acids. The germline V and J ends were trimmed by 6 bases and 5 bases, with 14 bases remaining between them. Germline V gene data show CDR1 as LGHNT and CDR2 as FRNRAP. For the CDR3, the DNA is TGTGCTAGTGGGCTAGCCCCCGCGGACGAGCAGTACTTC. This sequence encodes CASGLAPADEQYF.

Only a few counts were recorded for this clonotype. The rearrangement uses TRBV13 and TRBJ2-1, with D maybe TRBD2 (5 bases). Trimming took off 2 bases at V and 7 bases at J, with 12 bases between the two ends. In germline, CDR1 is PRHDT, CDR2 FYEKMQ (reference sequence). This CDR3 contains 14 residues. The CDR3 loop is CASSLSGLQNEQFF. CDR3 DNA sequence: TGTGCCAGCAGCTTAAGTGGACTTCAAAATGAGCAGTTCTTC.

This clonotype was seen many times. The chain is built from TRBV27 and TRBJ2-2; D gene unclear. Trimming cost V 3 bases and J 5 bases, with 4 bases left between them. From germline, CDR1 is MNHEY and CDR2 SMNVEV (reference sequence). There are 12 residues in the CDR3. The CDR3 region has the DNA TGTGCCAGCAGTTTGAGGACCGGGGAGCTGTTTTTT. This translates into CASSLRTGELFF.

This CDR3 is CSVETGQESNTGELFF. In nucleotides, the CDR3 is TGCAGCGTTGAGACGGGACAGGAATCGAACACCGGGGAGCTGTTTTTT. The chain has TRBV29-1 and TRBJ2-2, with 8 bases that match TRBD1. The CDR3 length is 16 residues. V was clipped by 3 bases and J by 0 bases; unmatched bases: 6. The germline V gene has CDR1 SQVTM and CDR2 ANQGSEA.

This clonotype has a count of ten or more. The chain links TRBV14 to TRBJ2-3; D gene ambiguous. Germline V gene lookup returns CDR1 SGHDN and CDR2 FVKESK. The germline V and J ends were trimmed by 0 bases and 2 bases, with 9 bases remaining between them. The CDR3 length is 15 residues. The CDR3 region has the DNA TGTGCCAGCAGCCAAGATCCTTATTACACAGATACGCAGTATTTT. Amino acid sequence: CASSQDPYYTDTQYF. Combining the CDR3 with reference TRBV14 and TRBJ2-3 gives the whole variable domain EAGVTQFPSHSVIEKGQTVTLRCDPISGHDNLYWYRRVMGKEIKFLLHFVKESKQDESGMPNNRFLAERTGGTYSTLKVQPAELEDSGVYFCASSQDPYYTDTQYFGPGTRLTVL.

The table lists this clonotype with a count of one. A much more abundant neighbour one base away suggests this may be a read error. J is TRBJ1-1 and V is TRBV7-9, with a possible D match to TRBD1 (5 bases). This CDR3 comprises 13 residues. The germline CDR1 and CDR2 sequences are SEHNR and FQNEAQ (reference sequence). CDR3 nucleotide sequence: TGTGCCAGCATCTATTTAGGGGCCACTGGAGCTTTCTTT. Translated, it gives CASIYLGATGAFF.

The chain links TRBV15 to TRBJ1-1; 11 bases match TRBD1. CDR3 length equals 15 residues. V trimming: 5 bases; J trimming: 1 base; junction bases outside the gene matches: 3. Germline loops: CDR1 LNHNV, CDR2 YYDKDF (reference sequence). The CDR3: CATSSDRGPNTEAFF. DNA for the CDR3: TGTGCCACCAGCTCGGACAGGGGGCCGAACACTGAAGCTTTCTTT. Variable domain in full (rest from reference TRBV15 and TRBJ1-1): DAMVIQNPRYQVTQFGKPVTLSCSQTLNHNVMYWYQQKSSQAPKLLFHYYDKDFNNEADTPDNFQSRRPNTSFCFLDIRSPGLGDTAMYLCATSSDRGPNTEAFFGQGTRLTVV.